This note documents a single TCR beta chain sequence. With 0 bases clipped from V and 4 bases from J, the junction kept 5 bases outside the gene matches. This CDR3 is built from 16 residues. Germline V gene lookup returns CDR1 LGHNA and CDR2 YSLEER. The data originate from a study of blood T cell repertoires in COVID-19. Authors' analysis steps: Using reference gene primer amplification, nucleated cell counts were estimated. Only in-frame clones appear in the TCRdb table, and some are missing; sequencing was by immunoSEQ multiplex PCR. Clone size and the V and J calls come from that table; the DNA yielded D and trimming. The data contain around 86,000 clones, around nine tenths of them singletons.

The chain joins TRBV4-3 to TRBJ2-3; 9 nucleotides match TRBD1. The TCR was taken from a woman of 80 years or more with acute or convalescent COVID-19. Material for sequencing was peripheral blood. CDR3 sequence reads: CASSQDSGQGADTQYF. In DNA form, the CDR3 reads TGCGCCAGCAGCCAAGATTCGGGACAGGGAGCAGATACGCAGTATTTT.